These 30 T cell receptor beta chains share one sample of origin, sequenced in a study of blood T cell repertoires in COVID-19. The data were produced by immunoSEQ multiplex PCR, yet TCRdb's version contains in-frame clones alone and is incomplete. Altogether around 57,000 clones are present, roughly three quarters being singletons, with the ten largest covering 5.5% to 7%. Sequencing was performed on peripheral blood. These receptors were taken from a woman aged 70-85 years with acute or convalescent COVID-19.

This clone showed up just once. The chain carries TRBV12-3 or TRBV12-4 and TRBJ2-5; D remains unclear. The V gene lost 3 bases and the J gene lost 5 bases, with 10 bases spanning the gap. The length of the CDR3 is 13 residues. CDR3 bases: TGTGCCAGCAGTTTCCAGGCCACGGAGACCCAGTACTTC. The encoded protein is CASSFQATETQYF.

This clone was counted a single time. For the CDR3, the DNA is TGTGCCAGCAGCCAAGAGGACGGCTCGGGGGGTCAGCCCCAGCATTTT. It codes for CASSQEDGSGGQPQHF. The chain employs TRBV4-2 and TRBJ1-5, with a weak D call TRBD1 (5 bases). Germline V CDR1 and CDR2: LGHNA, YNFKEQ. With 0 bases removed from V and 6 bases from J, the gap between germline ends came to 15 bases. CDR3 size: 16 residues.

The chain has TRBV6-1 and TRBJ2-3; 8 bases map to TRBD2. CDR3 length: 17 residues. Germline-derived CDR1 and CDR2 are MNHNS and SASEGT. V trimming: 3 bases; J trimming: 0 bases; junction bases outside the gene matches: 8. The CDR3, as DNA: TGTGCCAGCAGTGAGAGCGGGGGAGCCTCTAGCACAGATACGCAGTATTTT. Its translation: CASSESGGASSTDTQYF.

V and J are TRBV4-2 and TRBJ2-2; TRBD2 might be the D (6 bases). Germline V gene data show CDR1 as LGHNA and CDR2 as YNFKEQ. The CDR3 extends over 13 amino acids. V was trimmed by 3 bases and J by 6 bases, leaving 8 bases between them. CDR3 sequence reads: CASSQRRAGELFF. The DNA of the CDR3 is TGTGCCAGCAGCCAGAGGAGGGCCGGGGAGCTGTTTTTT.

This sequence joins TRBV5-3 and TRBJ1-2, with 10 bases fitting TRBD1. TRBV5-3 is an ORF; its function is uncertain. V was pared by 3 bases and J by 4 bases, with 6 bases of the junction left unmatched. This CDR3 contains 15 residues. CDR3 DNA sequence: TGTGCCAGAAGCTGGCAGACAGGGGGCGGCTATGGCTACACCTTC. Translation gives CARSWQTGGGYGYTF.

This clone was found once. V gene TRBV3-1 (or the pseudogene TRBV3-2) combines with J gene TRBJ2-5, with D possibly being TRBD2 (7 bases). V lost 2 bases to trimming and J lost 2 bases, with 9 bases between them. The CDR3 has 14 residues. CDR1 is LGHDT, CDR2 YNNKEL, per germline (reference sequence). The CDR3 protein is CASSQRGGQETQYF. The CDR3, as DNA: TGTGCCAGCAGCCAAAGGGGGGGTCAAGAGACCCAGTACTTC.

This clone has only one observation. This rearrangement joins TRBV7-9 to TRBJ2-2; D is undetermined. CDR3 length: 15 residues. CDR1 is SEHNR and CDR2 is FQNEAQ in the germline V gene (reference sequence). V was cut by 4 bases and J by 6 bases, with 15 bases left in between. CDR3: CASSSKRGGAGELFF. The CDR3 nucleotides read TGTGCCAGCAGCTCCAAACGCGGCGGTGCCGGGGAGCTGTTTTTT.

The V call is TRBV15, the J call TRBJ1-2, with a possible D match to TRBD1 (6 bases). Trimming stripped 2 bases from V and 6 bases from J, with 13 bases between. The CDR3 length is 14 residues. The V gene's germline CDR1 is LNHNV and CDR2 YYDKDF (reference sequence). The CDR3 DNA reads TGTGCCACCAGCAGACTACAGGGAGTGGATGGCTACACCTTC. It yields the protein CATSRLQGVDGYTF.

In this sample, this clone turned up once. This sequence joins TRBV5-4 and TRBJ1-2, with D perhaps TRBD1 (6 bases). The CDR3 runs to 14 residues. The V end lost 4 bases, the J end lost 4 bases, and 14 bases lay between the germline ends. Germline V gene data show CDR1 as SGHNT and CDR2 as YYREEE (reference sequence). CDR3 residues: CASSPRGGGYGYTF. The CDR3 DNA follows: TGTGCCAGCAGCCCCCGGGGGGGCGGCTATGGCTACACCTTC.

The rearrangement uses TRBV7-2 and TRBJ2-2, with D maybe TRBD1 (6 bases). Germline V gene sequence: CDR1 SGHTA, CDR2 FQGNSA. This CDR3 spans 15 amino acids. Trimming took off 1 base at V and 1 base at J, with 7 bases between the two ends. The DNA of the CDR3 is TGTGCCAGCAGCTTAGAGGACAGGAACACCGGGGAGCTGTTTTTT. This sequence encodes CASSLEDRNTGELFF.

The genes are TRBV11-2 and TRBJ1-1; D call uncertain. The CDR3 consists of 13 residues. Germline lookup yields CDR1 SGHAT and CDR2 FQNNGV. V gave up 1 base and J gave up 4 bases, with 7 bases separating them. The CDR3 sequence is CASSLGPSTEAFF. In nucleotides, the CDR3 is TGTGCCAGCAGCTTAGGGCCAAGCACTGAAGCTTTCTTT.

V usage is TRBV9 and J usage is TRBJ1-4, with D possibly matching TRBD1 (6 bases). Germline V lookup: CDR1 SGDLS, CDR2 YYNGEE. The germline V and J ends were trimmed by 0 bases and 4 bases, with 13 bases remaining between them. The CDR3 spans 16 residues. The CDR3 is CASSVGSGDYNEKLFF. The CDR3 nucleotides are TGTGCCAGCAGCGTAGGCTCAGGGGATTATAATGAAAAACTGTTTTTT.

The genes are TRBV5-4 and TRBJ2-7; D possibly corresponds to TRBD1 (6 bases). Trimming pared 2 bases from V and 3 bases from J, leaving 15 bases between. The length of the CDR3 is 15 residues. CDR1 and CDR2 (germline): SGHNT, YYREEE (reference sequence). CDR3 bases: TGTGCCAGCAGCTTAGACGGACAGCCCTACTACGAGCAGTACTTC. As protein: CASSLDGQPYYEQYF.

This CDR3 is CATSDSGGGGSTDTQYF. The CDR3 DNA reads TGTGCCACCAGTGATTCCGGGGGCGGGGGGAGCACAGATACGCAGTATTTT. J is TRBJ2-3 and V is TRBV24-1; 8 nucleotides align to TRBD2. V lost 2 bases and J lost 0; bases outside the gene matches: 6. The CDR3 totals 17 residues. Germline loops: CDR1 KGHDR, CDR2 SFDVKD.

J is TRBJ1-1 and V is TRBV28, with TRBD1 as a possible D gene (5 bases). The V end lost 5 bases, the J end lost 1 base, and 14 bases lay between the germline ends. CDR1 is MDHEN and CDR2 is SYDVKM in the germline V gene. The CDR3 loop spans 15 amino acids. CDR3 loop: CASSRGGAKNTEAFF. The CDR3, as DNA: TGTGCCAGCAGTAGGGGTGGGGCTAAGAACACTGAAGCTTTCTTT.

This chain uses TRBV2 with TRBJ2-5, with D possibly matching TRBD1 (5 bases). The V and J ends lost 1 base and 5 bases respectively, with 8 bases between them. In germline, CDR1 is SNHLY, CDR2 FYNNEI. The CDR3 contains 13 residues. This chain's CDR3 is CASSEGGPETQYF. The CDR3 DNA is TGTGCCAGCAGTGAAGGGGGCCCGGAGACCCAGTACTTC.

The chain links TRBV7-8 to TRBJ2-4; D is perhaps TRBD1 (6 bases). The CDR3 extends over 11 amino acids. The ends were cut back, 1 base at V and 11 bases at J, with 6 bases in the middle. Germline V gene data show CDR1 as SGHVS and CDR2 as FQNEAQ. The CDR3 DNA sequence: TGTGCCAGCAGCTTAGGGGGGCTTCAGTACTTC. It specifies CASSLGGLQYF.

This chain links TRBV7-6 with TRBJ2-5, with D hard to call. Germline assignment: CDR1 SGHVS and CDR2 FNYEAQ. The CDR3 is 12 residues long. Between the trimmed V and J ends, which lost 4 bases and 5 bases, there was a span of 8 bases. The CDR3 coding sequence is TGTGCCAGCAGCTACCAACGGGAGACCCAGTACTTC. Translated, it gives CASSYQRETQYF.

This chain joins TRBV5-4 and TRBJ2-3, with a weak D call TRBD2 (5 bases). CDR3 length: 14 residues. In germline, CDR1 is SGHNT, CDR2 YYREEE (reference sequence). V shed 4 bases and J shed 6 bases, with 15 bases lying between them. This CDR3 is CASSLGESYDTQYF. CDR3 DNA: TGTGCCAGCAGCCTCGGGGAAAGTTACGATACGCAGTATTTT.

The rearrangement joins TRBV7-9 to TRBJ2-7; D is unresolved. Trimming removed 1 base at V and 7 bases at J, with 17 bases between. Germline CDR1 reads SEHNR; CDR2 reads FQNEAQ (reference sequence). The CDR3 is 15 amino acids. For the CDR3, the DNA is TGTGCCAGCAGCTTAGTGGGCCAGTCCCGCGTAGAGCAGTACTTC. It translates to CASSLVGQSRVEQYF.

The count of this clone is one. This rearrangement joins TRBV14 to TRBJ2-7; 8 bases fit TRBD2. The germline V gene encodes CDR1 SGHDN and CDR2 FVKESK. J lost 3 bases, V lost 1 base, and 11 bases had no gene match. The CDR3 is 17 residues long. This CDR3 is CASSQGPQRGPYYEQYF. The CDR3, as DNA: TGTGCCAGCAGCCAAGGACCTCAGCGGGGGCCCTACTACGAGCAGTACTTC.

This chain uses TRBV2 with TRBJ2-3; unclear D gene. The germline V gene encodes CDR1 SNHLY and CDR2 FYNNEI. The CDR3 is 13 residues long. V shed 8 bases and J shed 0 bases, with 9 bases lying between them. CDR3 sequence (DNA): TGTGCCAGCGGGCAACAAAGCACAGATACGCAGTATTTT. Residues: CASGQQSTDTQYF.

The DNA for the CDR3 is TGTGCCAGCAGCCAAAGCACCTACTATGGCTACACCTTC. Its translation: CASSQSTYYGYTF. The V gene is TRBV3-1 (or the pseudogene TRBV3-2), the J gene TRBJ1-2; no definite D call. The CDR3 is made up of 13 amino acids. CDR1 is LGHDT, CDR2 YNNKEL, per germline (reference sequence). Trimming left V 2 bases short and J 3 bases short, with 7 bases between.

The rearrangement uses TRBV18 and TRBJ2-6; D is unclear. Deletions cut 8 bases from V and 0 bases from J, with 14 bases between. The germline gives CDR1 KGHSH, CDR2 LQKENI. This CDR3 is built from 16 residues. The CDR3: CASPRSTSSGANVLTF. The CDR3 DNA is TGTGCCAGCCCCCGGAGTACGAGCTCTGGGGCCAACGTCCTGACTTTC. Based on the CDR3 plus reference TRBV18 and TRBJ2-6, the full variable domain is NAGVMQNPRHLVRRRGQEARLRCSPMKGHSHVYWYRQLPEEGLKFMVYLQKENIIDESGMPKERFSAEFPKEGPSILRIQQVVRGDSAAYFCASPRSTSSGANVLTFGAGSRLTVL.

This chain connects TRBV19 to TRBJ2-7, with a possible D match to TRBD2 (5 bases). This CDR3 is 14 amino acids long. Germline CDR1 reads LNHDA; CDR2 reads SQIVND (reference sequence). Trimming shortened V by 4 bases and J by 0 bases, and 10 bases separated the two germline ends. The CDR3 DNA sequence: TGTGCCAGTAGTACTAGCTCATACTCCTACGAGCAGTACTTC. Encoded protein: CASSTSSYSYEQYF.

The genes are TRBV7-2 and TRBJ2-7; no firm D call. Trimming shortened V by 4 bases and J by 4 bases, and 26 bases separated the two germline ends. The CDR3 consists of 18 residues. The germline gives CDR1 SGHTA, CDR2 FQGNSA. The CDR3: CASSSPFRSLEGRYEQYF. The CDR3 DNA follows: TGTGCCAGCAGCTCTCCCTTCCGCTCGCTAGAAGGTCGTTACGAGCAGTACTTC.

The genes are TRBV7-2 and TRBJ2-7; D is possibly TRBD2 (6 bases). The length of the CDR3 is 15 residues. V lost 1 base, J lost 0 bases, and 10 bases lay in between. Germline CDR1 SGHTA, CDR2 FQGNSA. CDR3 DNA: TGTGCCAGCAGCTTAGTAGCGGATAGCTCCTACGAGCAGTACTTC. It is translated as CASSLVADSSYEQYF.

The chain couples TRBV28 to TRBJ1-2; D is undetermined. V lost 5 bases and J 4 bases, leaving 8 bases between the germline ends. Germline CDR1 and CDR2: MDHEN and SYDVKM. The CDR3 totals 12 residues. The CDR3 loop is CASSGLLYGYTF. In DNA form, the CDR3 reads TGTGCCAGCAGTGGACTCCTCTATGGCTACACCTTC.

The chain employs TRBV5-1 and TRBJ2-5, with TRBD1 as a possible D gene (6 bases). The germline gives CDR1 SGHRS, CDR2 YFSETQ. This CDR3 comprises 12 residues. With 0 bases removed from V and 7 bases from J, the gap between germline ends came to 7 bases. The CDR3 protein is CASSLEGGTQYF. In DNA, the CDR3 is TGCGCCAGCAGCTTGGAAGGGGGGACCCAGTACTTC.

The chain uses TRBV5-1 and TRBJ2-1; TRBD2 agrees at 9 bases. The CDR3 consists of 17 residues. V shed 4 bases and J 4 bases; nucleotides not matched to a gene: 12. Germline assignment: CDR1 SGHRS and CDR2 YFSETQ. The CDR3 loop reads CASSPGVAGAIYNEQFF. The CDR3 DNA reads TGCGCCAGCAGCCCCGGCGTAGCGGGGGCCATTTACAATGAGCAGTTCTTC.